This TCR beta chain derives from a study of blood T cell repertoires in COVID-19. About the study: Both acute and convalescent COVID-19 samples were obtained from the United States, Italy and Spain.

V lost 8 bases and J lost 3, with 18 bases in between. The CDR3 sequence is 15 residues long. Looked up from germline, CDR1 is SNHLY and CDR2 is FYNNEI. Clones were sequenced by immunoSEQ multiplex PCR, and TCRdb holds only the in-frame ones, with some missing. The sample carries about 250,000 clones, 85% to 90% recorded once. Participants were placed into cohorts based on the clinical history they reported. This sequence was found in a man in his forties who had recovered from COVID-19. Sequenced material: PBMCs or T cells enriched from blood (not recorded which). This chain connects TRBV2 to TRBJ2-3; D perhaps matches TRBD2 (6 bases). The CDR3 nucleotides read TGTGCCAGCGGAGTAGACGGCCGGGAGACAGATACGCAGTATTTT. Amino acids: CASGVDGRETDTQYF.